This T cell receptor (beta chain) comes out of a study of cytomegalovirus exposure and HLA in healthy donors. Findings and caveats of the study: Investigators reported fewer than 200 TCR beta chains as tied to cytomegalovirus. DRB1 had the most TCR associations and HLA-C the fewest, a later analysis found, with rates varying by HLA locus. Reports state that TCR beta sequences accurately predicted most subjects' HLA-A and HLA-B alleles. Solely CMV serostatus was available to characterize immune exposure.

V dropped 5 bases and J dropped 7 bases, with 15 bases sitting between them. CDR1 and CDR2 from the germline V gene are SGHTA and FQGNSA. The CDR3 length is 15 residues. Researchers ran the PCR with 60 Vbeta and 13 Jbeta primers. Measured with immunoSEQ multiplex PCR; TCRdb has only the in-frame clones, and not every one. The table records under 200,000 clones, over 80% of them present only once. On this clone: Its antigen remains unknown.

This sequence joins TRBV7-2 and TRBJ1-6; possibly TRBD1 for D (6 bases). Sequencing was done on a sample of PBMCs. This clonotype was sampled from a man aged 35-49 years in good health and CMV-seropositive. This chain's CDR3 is CASSHWTVSNSPLHF. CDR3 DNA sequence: TGTGCCAGCAGCCACTGGACAGTCTCAAATTCACCCCTCCACTTT.